This TCR beta chain was recovered during a study of T cell responses to AZD1222 COVID-19 vaccine. This table comes from immunoSEQ multiplex PCR, and its TCRdb copy is limited to in-frame clones, with some not included. The sample consists of 200,000 to 250,000 clones, roughly 91% of them appearing once. Germline V gives CDR1 SGHAT, CDR2 FQNNGV. V lost 5 bases to trimming and J lost 2 bases; unmatched junction nucleotides: 9. The CDR3 has 15 amino acids. The receptor comes from an adult in good health. The chain is built from TRBV11-2 and TRBJ2-7; TRBD1 matches 7 bases. The input for sequencing was peripheral blood, taken on day 0 of MenACWY control vaccination. CDR3 nucleotides: TGTGCCAGCAGCCCCCGTAGGGGGCATGCCTACGAGCAGTACTTC. This encodes CASSPRRGHAYEQYF.